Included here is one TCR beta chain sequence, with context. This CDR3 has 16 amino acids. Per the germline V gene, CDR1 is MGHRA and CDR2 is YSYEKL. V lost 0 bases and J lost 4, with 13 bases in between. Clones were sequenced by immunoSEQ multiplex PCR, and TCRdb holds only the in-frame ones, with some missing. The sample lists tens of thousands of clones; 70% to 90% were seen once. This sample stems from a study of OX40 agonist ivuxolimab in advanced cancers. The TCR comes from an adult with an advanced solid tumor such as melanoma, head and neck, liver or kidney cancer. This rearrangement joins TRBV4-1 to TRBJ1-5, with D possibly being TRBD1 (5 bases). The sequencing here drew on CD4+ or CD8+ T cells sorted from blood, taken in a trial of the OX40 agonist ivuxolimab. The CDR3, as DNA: TGCGCCAGCAGCCAAGATCTCGCAGGGAGGAATCAGCCCCAGCATTTT. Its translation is CASSQDLAGRNQPQHF.